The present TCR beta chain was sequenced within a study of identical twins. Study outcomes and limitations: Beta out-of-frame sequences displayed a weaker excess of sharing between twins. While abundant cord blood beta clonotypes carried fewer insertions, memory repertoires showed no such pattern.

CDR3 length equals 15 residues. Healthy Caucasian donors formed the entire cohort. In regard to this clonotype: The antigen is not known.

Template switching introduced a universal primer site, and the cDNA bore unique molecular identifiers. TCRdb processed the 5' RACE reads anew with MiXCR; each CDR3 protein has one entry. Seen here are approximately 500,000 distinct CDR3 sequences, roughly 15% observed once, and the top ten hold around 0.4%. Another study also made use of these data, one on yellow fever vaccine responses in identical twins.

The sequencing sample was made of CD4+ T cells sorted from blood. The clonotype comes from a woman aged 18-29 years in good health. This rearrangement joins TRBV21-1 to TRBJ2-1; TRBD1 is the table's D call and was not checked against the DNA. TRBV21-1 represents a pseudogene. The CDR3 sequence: CASNTPRKPYNEQFF. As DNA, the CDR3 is TGTGCCAGCAACACCCCTAGAAAGCCCTACAATGAGCAGTTCTTC.